This T cell receptor (beta chain) comes out of a study of molecular identifiers for immune sequencing clone quantification. Study-wide results and limits: Reports indicate spiked Jurkat TCR RNA from one cell could be found among around 1 million naive cells.

Concerning this clonotype: Its specificity is not known.

V shed 2 bases and J shed 2 bases, with 21 bases lying between them. The CDR3 has 18 amino acids. Per germline, CDR1 LGHDT and CDR2 YNNKEL (reference sequence). TCRdb independently ran MiXCR on the PCR reads; one entry per CDR3 protein. Altogether under 800,000 distinct CDR3 sequences are present, about 25% being singletons, with the ten largest covering around 0.78%. Preparation of naive CD8 libraries involved roughly 19,000 to 1,100,000 sorted cells and 10%, 30% or 50% RNA. As CD8+CD4-CCR7+CD45RA+ cells, naive CD8 T cells were sorted. Source material: naive CD8+ T cells from blood, with Jurkat cell RNA spiked in. This sample's subset: FACS-sorted CD8+CD4-CCR7+CD45RA+ naive T cells. The TCR originated in a human donor in good health. Some libraries in this study had Jurkat cell RNA spiked in. V gene TRBV3-1 combines with J gene TRBJ2-5; D remains ambiguous. CDR3 region: CASSQSQTGQKLQETQYF. In nucleotides, the CDR3 is TGTGCCAGCAGCCAAAGTCAGACTGGGCAGAAACTACAAGAGACCCAGTACTTC.